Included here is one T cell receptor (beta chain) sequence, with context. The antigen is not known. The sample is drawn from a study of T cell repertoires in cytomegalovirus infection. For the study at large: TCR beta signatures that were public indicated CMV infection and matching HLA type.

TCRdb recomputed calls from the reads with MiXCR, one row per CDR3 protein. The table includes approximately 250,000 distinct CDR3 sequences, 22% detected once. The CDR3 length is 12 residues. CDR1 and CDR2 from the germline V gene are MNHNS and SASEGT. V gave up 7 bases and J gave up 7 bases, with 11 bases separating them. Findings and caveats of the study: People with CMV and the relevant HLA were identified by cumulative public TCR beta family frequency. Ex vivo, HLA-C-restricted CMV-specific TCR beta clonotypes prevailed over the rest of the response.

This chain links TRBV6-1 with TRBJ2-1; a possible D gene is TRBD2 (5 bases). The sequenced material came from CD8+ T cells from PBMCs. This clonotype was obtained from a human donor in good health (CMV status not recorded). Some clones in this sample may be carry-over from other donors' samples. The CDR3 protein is CASKTDLNEQFF. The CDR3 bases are TGTGCCAGCAAGACGGACTTGAATGAGCAGTTCTTC.